These 16 T cell receptor beta chains were all obtained from the same sample, sequenced in a study of blood T cells in healthy people across ages. PCR was performed a second time for about 7 to 11 cycles using a sample-barcoded 5' primer and a J-beta primer mix. Using its own MiXCR run on the 5' RACE reads, TCRdb lists one record per CDR3 protein. The sample holds 1.5 million to 2 million distinct CDR3 sequences, around 35% seen once. The sequenced sample consisted of blood. These receptors all stem from a woman aged 25 to 45 in good health.

At least ten counts were recorded for this clonotype. The chain employs TRBV29-1 and TRBJ2-7, with 13 bases that match TRBD2. V was pared by 0 bases and J by 3 bases, with 17 bases of the junction left unmatched. This CDR3 region has 20 residues. The germline V gene encodes CDR1 SQVTM and CDR2 ANQGSEA. The CDR3 loop is CSVEERSGTSGTQRHYEQYF. The CDR3 nucleotides read TGCAGCGTTGAAGAACGATCCGGGACTAGCGGGACCCAGCGGCACTACGAGCAGTACTTC.

This clonotype was observed a few times. The chain combines TRBV10-2 with TRBJ1-2; D gene uncertain. V dropped 3 bases and J dropped 5 bases, with 7 bases sitting between them. This CDR3 contains 12 residues. Germline V lookup: CDR1 WSHSY, CDR2 SAAADI. CDR3 residues: CASSDIGYGYTF. The CDR3 DNA follows: TGCGCCAGCAGTGATATAGGTTATGGCTACACCTTC.

The V call is TRBV15, the J call TRBJ2-1; D uncertain. CDR3 length equals 15 residues. Per germline, CDR1 LNHNV and CDR2 YYDKDF (reference sequence). Between the trimmed V and J ends, which lost 0 bases and 3 bases, there was a span of 9 bases. CDR3 sequence (DNA): TGTGCCACCAGCAGAGATTCACACCACTACAATGAGCAGTTCTTC. Translated: CATSRDSHHYNEQFF.

This clonotype was seen a few times. The V gene is TRBV4-1, the J gene TRBJ1-4; D not resolved. V was clipped by 0 bases and J by 4 bases, with 9 bases between them. Looked up from germline, CDR1 is MGHRA and CDR2 is YSYEKL. This CDR3 spans 15 amino acids. CDR3 sequence (DNA): TGCGCCAGCAGCCAAGAGCCCACCAATAATGAAAAACTGTTTTTT. This gives the protein CASSQEPTNNEKLFF.

This clonotype was counted once. This chain uses TRBV4-1 with TRBJ2-1; weak D call: TRBD1 (6 bases). This CDR3 region has 17 residues. Germline assignment: CDR1 MGHRA and CDR2 YSYEKL. Trimming cost V 0 bases and J 6 bases, with 18 bases left between them. The CDR3 here is CASSQERAAGASNEQFF. The CDR3 nucleotides are TGCGCCAGCAGCCAAGAGAGAGCAGCAGGGGCTAGCAATGAGCAGTTCTTC.

V and J are TRBV4-1 and TRBJ1-1; no firm D call. This CDR3 is built from 14 residues. The V gene's germline CDR1 is MGHRA and CDR2 YSYEKL. V lost 3 bases and J lost 0, with 8 bases in between. The CDR3 here is CASSQGSLNTEAFF. In DNA form, the CDR3 reads TGCGCCAGCAGCCAGGGGTCGTTGAACACTGAAGCTTTCTTT.

This chain joins TRBV7-2 and TRBJ1-1; tentative D call: TRBD1 (6 bases). The V and J ends lost 1 base and 7 bases respectively, with 13 bases between them. In germline, CDR1 is SGHTA, CDR2 FQGNSA. This CDR3 contains 14 residues. DNA of the CDR3: TGTGCCAGCAGCTTAGTAGCAGGGGCAGGTGAAGCTTTCTTT. Translating it yields CASSLVAGAGEAFF.

J is TRBJ2-1 and V is TRBV3-1, with D perhaps TRBD2 (6 bases). V lost 0 bases, J lost 5 bases, and 14 bases lay in between. Germline V gene lookup returns CDR1 LGHDT and CDR2 YNNKEL (reference sequence). This CDR3 comprises 16 residues. The chain's CDR3 is CASSQEKTSLNNEQFF. CDR3 coding DNA: TGTGCCAGCAGCCAAGAGAAGACTAGTCTGAACAATGAGCAGTTCTTC.

This clonotype was recorded only once. The V call is TRBV6-5, the J call TRBJ2-5; D unresolved. The better agreement between TRBJ2-7 and the DNA end casts doubt on the J call. CDR1 and CDR2 from the germline V gene are MNHEY and SVGAGI. The CDR3 has 13 residues. CDR3 loop: CASSYLHGSEQYF. CDR3 in DNA: TGTGCCAGCAGTTACCTCCATGGCTCCGAGCAGTACTTC.

This chain connects TRBV9 to TRBJ1-2; D possibly corresponds to TRBD1 (5 bases). The CDR3 is 15 amino acids. V was clipped by 4 bases and J by 3 bases, with 16 bases between them. Germline V gives CDR1 SGDLS, CDR2 YYNGEE. The CDR3 region has the DNA TGTGCCAGCAGCCTAAACAATCAGGGCGACTATGGCTACACCTTC. It encodes CASSLNNQGDYGYTF. Full variable domain (remainder filled in from reference TRBV9 and TRBJ1-2): DSGVTQTPKHLITATGQRVTLRCSPRSGDLSVYWYQQSLDQGLQFLIQYYNGEERAKGNILERFSAQQFPDLHSELNLSSLELGDSALYFCASSLNNQGDYGYTFGSGTRLTVV.

This clonotype was counted only a few times. This rearrangement joins TRBV5-1 to TRBJ2-2; no firm D call. The CDR3 extends over 14 amino acids. The germline V and J ends were trimmed by 0 bases and 7 bases, with 10 bases remaining between them. In germline, CDR1 is SGHRS, CDR2 YFSETQ. CDR3 protein: CASSLDGPNGELFF. Written as DNA, the CDR3 is TGCGCCAGCAGCTTGGACGGCCCTAACGGGGAGCTGTTTTTT. Complete variable domain (other parts from reference TRBV5-1 and TRBJ2-2): KAGVTQTPRYLIKTRGQQVTLSCSPISGHRSVSWYQQTPGQGLQFLFEYFSETQRNKGNFPGRFSGRQFSNSRSEMNVSTLELGDSALYLCASSLDGPNGELFFGEGSRLTVL.

Many counts were recorded for this clonotype. This chain uses TRBV4-1 with TRBJ2-5; possibly TRBD1 or TRBD2 for D (5 bases each). V gave up 0 bases and J gave up 11 bases, with 13 bases separating them. This CDR3 comprises 13 residues. The V gene's germline CDR1 is MGHRA and CDR2 YSYEKL. The CDR3 spells CASSQDPIGEQYF. The CDR3 nucleotides read TGCGCCAGCAGCCAAGATCCAATAGGGGAGCAGTACTTC.

This clonotype was observed a handful of times. V gene TRBV4-1 combines with J gene TRBJ2-2, with no clear D. The germline CDR1 and CDR2 sequences are MGHRA and YSYEKL. The CDR3 covers 14 residues. V gave up 0 bases and J gave up 3 bases, with 5 bases separating them. The CDR3: CASSQDPYTGELFF. CDR3 DNA: TGCGCCAGCAGCCAAGACCCCTACACCGGGGAGCTGTTTTTT.

The chain links TRBV29-1 to TRBJ2-1; possibly TRBD1 or TRBD2 for D (5 bases each). Trimming shortened V by 4 bases and J by 14 bases, and 18 bases separated the two germline ends. The CDR3 is 12 amino acids. CDR1 is SQVTM, CDR2 ANQGSEA, per germline. CDR3 coding DNA: TGCAGCGTTGGGTTTGGGGACCCCGTCGAGTTCTTC. Amino acid sequence: CSVGFGDPVEFF.

The V and J genes are TRBV10-3 and TRBJ2-2; D tentatively reads TRBD1 or TRBD2 (7 bases each). Between the trimmed V and J ends, which lost 3 bases and 5 bases, there was a span of 13 bases. The germline V gene has CDR1 ENHRY and CDR2 SYGVKD. The CDR3 covers 15 residues. The CDR3 loop reads CAISETRGGTGELFF. In DNA form, the CDR3 reads TGTGCCATCAGTGAAACCAGGGGGGGAACCGGGGAGCTGTTTTTT.

The chain joins TRBV7-8 to TRBJ2-3; 11 nucleotides line up with TRBD2. This CDR3 region has 18 residues. Germline CDR1 is SGHVS and CDR2 is FQNEAQ. V gave up 1 base and J gave up 6 bases; unmatched junction bases: 12. The CDR3 DNA is TGTGCCAGCAGCTTAGTCTCTAGCGGGAGGTCGGGGTGGGATACGCAGTATTTT. This gives the protein CASSLVSSGRSGWDTQYF.